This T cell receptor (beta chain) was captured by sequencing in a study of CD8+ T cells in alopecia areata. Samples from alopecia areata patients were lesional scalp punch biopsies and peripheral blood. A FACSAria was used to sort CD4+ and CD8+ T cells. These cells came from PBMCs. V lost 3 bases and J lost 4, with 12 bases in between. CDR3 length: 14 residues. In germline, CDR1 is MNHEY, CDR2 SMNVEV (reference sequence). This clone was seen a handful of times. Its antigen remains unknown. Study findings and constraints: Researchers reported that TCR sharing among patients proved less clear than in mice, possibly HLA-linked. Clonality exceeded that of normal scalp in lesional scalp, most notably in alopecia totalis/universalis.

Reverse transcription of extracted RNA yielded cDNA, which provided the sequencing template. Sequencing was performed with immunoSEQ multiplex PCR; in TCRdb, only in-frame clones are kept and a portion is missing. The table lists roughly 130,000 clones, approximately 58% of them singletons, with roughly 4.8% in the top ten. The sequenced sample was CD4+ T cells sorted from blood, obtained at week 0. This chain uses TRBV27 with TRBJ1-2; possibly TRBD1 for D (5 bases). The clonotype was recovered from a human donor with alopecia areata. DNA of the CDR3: TGTGCCAGCAGTTTCGGGGGTGGGAGCTATGGCTACACCTTC. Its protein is CASSFGGGSYGYTF.